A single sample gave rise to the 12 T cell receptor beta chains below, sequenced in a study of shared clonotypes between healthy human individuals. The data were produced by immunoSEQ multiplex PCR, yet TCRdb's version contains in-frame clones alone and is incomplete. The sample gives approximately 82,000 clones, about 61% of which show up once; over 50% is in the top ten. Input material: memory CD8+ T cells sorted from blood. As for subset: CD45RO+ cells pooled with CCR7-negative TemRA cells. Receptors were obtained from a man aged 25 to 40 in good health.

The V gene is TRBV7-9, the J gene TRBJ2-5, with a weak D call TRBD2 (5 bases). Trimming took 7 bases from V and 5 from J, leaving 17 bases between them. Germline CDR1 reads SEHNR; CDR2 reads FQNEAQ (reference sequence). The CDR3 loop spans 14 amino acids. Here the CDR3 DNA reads TGTGCCAGCAATAACCGGAGGATTGAGGAGACCCAGTACTTC. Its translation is CASNNRRIEETQYF.

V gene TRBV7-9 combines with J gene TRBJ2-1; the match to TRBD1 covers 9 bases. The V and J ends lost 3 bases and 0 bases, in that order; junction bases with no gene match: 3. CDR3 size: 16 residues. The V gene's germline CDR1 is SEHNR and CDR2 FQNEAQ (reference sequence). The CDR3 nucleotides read TGTGCCAGCAGCTTGACAGGGGGTCCCTCCTACAATGAGCAGTTCTTC. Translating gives CASSLTGGPSYNEQFF. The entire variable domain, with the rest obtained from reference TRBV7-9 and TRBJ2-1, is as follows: DTGVSQNPRHKITKRGQNVTFRCDPISEHNRLYWYRQTLGQGPEFLTYFQNEAQLEKSRLLSDRFSAERPKGSFSTLEIQRTEQGDSAMYLCASSLTGGPSYNEQFFGPGTRLTVL.

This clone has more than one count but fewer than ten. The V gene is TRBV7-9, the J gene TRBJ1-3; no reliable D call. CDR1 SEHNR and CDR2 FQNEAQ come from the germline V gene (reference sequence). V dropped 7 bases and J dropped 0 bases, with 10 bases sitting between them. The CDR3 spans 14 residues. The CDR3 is CASTLYDSGNTIYF. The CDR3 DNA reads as TGTGCCAGCACCCTTTACGACTCTGGAAACACCATATATTTT.

The CDR3 DNA follows: TGTGCCAGCAAATACAGGGACGGCTACACCTTC. This gives the protein CASKYRDGYTF. This rearrangement joins TRBV27 to TRBJ1-2, with a weak D call TRBD1 (6 bases). The germline V gene has CDR1 MNHEY and CDR2 SMNVEV (reference sequence). The V gene lost 7 bases and the J gene lost 8 bases, with 11 bases spanning the gap. The CDR3 has 11 residues.

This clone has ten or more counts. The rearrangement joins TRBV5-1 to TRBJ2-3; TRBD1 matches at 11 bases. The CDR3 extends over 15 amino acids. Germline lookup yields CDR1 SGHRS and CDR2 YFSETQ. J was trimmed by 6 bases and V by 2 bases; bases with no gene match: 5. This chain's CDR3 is CASSLGQGARDTQYF. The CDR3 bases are TGCGCCAGCAGCTTAGGACAGGGGGCGAGGGATACGCAGTATTTT. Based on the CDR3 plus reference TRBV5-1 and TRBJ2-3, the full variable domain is KAGVTQTPRYLIKTRGQQVTLSCSPISGHRSVSWYQQTPGQGLQFLFEYFSETQRNKGNFPGRFSGRQFSNSRSEMNVSTLELGDSALYLCASSLGQGARDTQYFGPGTRLTVL.

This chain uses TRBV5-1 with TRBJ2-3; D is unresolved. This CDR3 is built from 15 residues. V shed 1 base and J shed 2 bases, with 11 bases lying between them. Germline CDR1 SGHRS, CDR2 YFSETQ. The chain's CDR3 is CASSLLNYPTDTQYF. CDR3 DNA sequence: TGCGCCAGCAGCTTGTTGAACTACCCCACAGATACGCAGTATTTT.

This CDR3 reads CASSVLRGPDQPQHF. The DNA for the CDR3 is TGTGCCAGCAGCGTTCTCAGGGGGCCGGATCAGCCCCAGCATTTT. The V call is TRBV9, the J call TRBJ1-5, with TRBD1 identical over 8 bases. The CDR3 has 15 amino acids. Germline-derived CDR1 and CDR2 are SGDLS and YYNGEE. J gave up 5 bases and V 2 bases, and 6 bases lay outside the gene matches. Complete variable domain (other parts from reference TRBV9 and TRBJ1-5): DSGVTQTPKHLITATGQRVTLRCSPRSGDLSVYWYQQSLDQGLQFLIQYYNGEERAKGNILERFSAQQFPDLHSELNLSSLELGDSALYFCASSVLRGPDQPQHFGDGTRLSIL.

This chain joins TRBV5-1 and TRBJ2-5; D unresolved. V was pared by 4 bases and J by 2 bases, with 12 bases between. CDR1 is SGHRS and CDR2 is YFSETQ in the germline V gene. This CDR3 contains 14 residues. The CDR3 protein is CASSPGRVQETQYF. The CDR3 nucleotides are TGCGCCAGCAGCCCCGGACGGGTACAAGAGACCCAGTACTTC.

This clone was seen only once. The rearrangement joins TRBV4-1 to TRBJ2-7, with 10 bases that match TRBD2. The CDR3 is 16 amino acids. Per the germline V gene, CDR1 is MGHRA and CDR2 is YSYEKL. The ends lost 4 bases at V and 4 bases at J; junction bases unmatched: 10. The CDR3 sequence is CASSPTATSGRYEQYF. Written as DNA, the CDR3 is TGCGCCAGCAGCCCCACGGCGACTAGCGGGCGATACGAGCAGTACTTC.

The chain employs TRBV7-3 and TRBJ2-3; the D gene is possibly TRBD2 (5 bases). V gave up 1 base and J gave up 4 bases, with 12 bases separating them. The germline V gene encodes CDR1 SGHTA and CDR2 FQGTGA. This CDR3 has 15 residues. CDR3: CASSLIVGSADTQYF. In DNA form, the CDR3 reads TGTGCCAGCAGCTTAATCGTAGGGAGTGCAGATACGCAGTATTTT.

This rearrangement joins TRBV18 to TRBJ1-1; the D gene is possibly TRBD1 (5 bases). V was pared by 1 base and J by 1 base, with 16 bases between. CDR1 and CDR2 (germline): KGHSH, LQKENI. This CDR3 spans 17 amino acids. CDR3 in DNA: TGTGCCAGCTCACCACTGATCGGGGCCTCGACGAACACTGAAGCTTTCTTT. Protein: CASSPLIGASTNTEAFF.

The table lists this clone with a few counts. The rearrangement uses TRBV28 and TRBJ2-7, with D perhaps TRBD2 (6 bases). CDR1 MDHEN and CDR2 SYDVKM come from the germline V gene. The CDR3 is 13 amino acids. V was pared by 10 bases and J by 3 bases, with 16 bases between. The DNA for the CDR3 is TGTGCCACCACCTTGGGGGGTTTCTACGAGCAGTACTTC. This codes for CATTLGGFYEQYF. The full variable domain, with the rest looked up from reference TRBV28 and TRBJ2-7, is DVKVTQSSRYLVKRTGEKVFLECVQDMDHENMFWYRQDPGLGLRLIYFSYDVKMKEKGDIPEGYSVSREKKERFSLILESASTNQTSMYLCATTLGGFYEQYFGPGTRLTVT.